Each of the 32 T cell receptor beta chains below was sequenced from the same sample in a study of blood T cells in healthy people across ages (dated by TCRdb to the mid-2010s). Library construction relied on 5' RACE. TCRdb records Illumina HiSeq 2500 as the sequencer. The second PCR ran for about 6 to 12 cycles and used a J-beta primer mix along with a sample-barcoded 5' primer. TCRdb trimmed the raw reads at Q25, called clones with MiXCR and kept productive beta chains. Each entry is one CDR3 protein sequence, shown with its most common DNA and genes. Across this sample there are 700,000 to 850,000 distinct CDR3 sequences, with about 34% seen only once. The leading ten clones occupy approximately 13% of the sample. The sequenced material came from blood. The source of these receptors is a man aged 18-30 years in good health.

This clonotype was counted ten times or more. The chain links TRBV3-1 to TRBJ2-1; D is possibly TRBD1 (5 bases). Germline V gene lookup returns CDR1 LGHDT and CDR2 YNNKEL (reference sequence). Trimming cost V 2 bases and J 3 bases, with 8 bases left between them. This CDR3 is 14 amino acids long. The CDR3: CASSQRGFYNEQFF. The DNA for the CDR3 is TGTGCCAGCAGCCAAAGGGGCTTCTACAATGAGCAGTTCTTC.

The rearrangement joins TRBV7-6 to TRBJ2-7; D may be TRBD1 (6 bases). The germline V gene has CDR1 SGHVS and CDR2 FNYEAQ. V was clipped by 0 bases and J by 4 bases, with 19 bases between them. The CDR3 contains 17 residues. For the CDR3, the DNA is TGTGCCAGCAGCTTAGCGGTCGGTAGTCAGGGGAGTTACGAGCAGTACTTC. As protein: CASSLAVGSQGSYEQYF.

As to this clonotype: A single base separates this from a much larger clone, so it may be a read error. This chain uses TRBV12-3 or TRBV12-4 with TRBJ2-5; D is possibly TRBD2 (5 bases). This CDR3 spans 15 amino acids. Trimming removed 8 bases from V and 0 bases from J, with 16 bases in between. CDR3 bases: TGTGCCAGCGGCCCCCAGAGGGCTTACCAAGAGACCCAGTACTTC. As protein: CASGPQRAYQETQYF.

The genes are TRBV20-1 and TRBJ2-3; D might be TRBD1 (5 bases). Germline CDR1 is DFQATT and CDR2 is SNEGSKA (reference sequence). This CDR3 comprises 16 residues. Between the trimmed V and J ends, which lost 3 bases and 0 bases, there was a span of 16 bases. For the CDR3, the DNA is TGCAGTGCTAGTGGGGAATGTGGACAAAGCACAGATACGCAGTATTTT. Amino acids: CSASGECGQSTDTQYF.

This clonotype was counted at least ten times. This chain joins TRBV10-3 and TRBJ2-7; 8 bases fit TRBD1. CDR1 and CDR2 from the germline V gene are ENHRY and SYGVKD. V dropped 5 bases and J dropped 2; count of bases not matched to a gene: 8. This CDR3 region has 15 residues. CDR3 sequence (DNA): TGTGCCATCAGTAGTGGCAGGGGGCTCCCCTACGAGCAGTACTTC. Protein: CAISSGRGLPYEQYF.

The chain employs TRBV27 and TRBJ1-2; 12 bases are a match to TRBD1. Germline lookup yields CDR1 MNHEY and CDR2 SMNVEV (reference sequence). V lost 5 bases and J lost 7; bases outside the gene matches: 5. This CDR3 is built from 14 residues. The CDR3 coding sequence is TGTGCCAGCAGTGCGGGACAGGGGGCTGCTGGCTACACCTTC. Encoded protein: CASSAGQGAAGYTF.

This clonotype was counted between two and nine times. The V and J genes are TRBV5-1 and TRBJ2-3; D is perhaps TRBD1 (5 bases). Between the trimmed V and J ends, which lost 2 bases and 1 base, there was a span of 8 bases. The germline V gene has CDR1 SGHRS and CDR2 YFSETQ. CDR3 length: 14 residues. The CDR3 region has the DNA TGCGCCAGCAGCTTCATACAGGGCACAGATACGCAGTATTTT. Translation gives CASSFIQGTDTQYF.

V gene TRBV5-6 combines with J gene TRBJ2-1; D call uncertain. V was pared by 4 bases and J by 10 bases, with 12 bases between. CDR1 is SGHDT and CDR2 is YYEEEE in the germline V gene. CDR3 length: 12 residues. CDR3 residues: CASSIFGYEQFF. The DNA for the CDR3 is TGTGCCAGCAGCATTTTTGGCTACGAGCAGTTCTTC.

The rearrangement uses TRBV20-1 and TRBJ2-7; no definite D call. Between the trimmed V and J ends, which lost 1 base and 3 bases, there was a span of 16 bases. Germline loops: CDR1 DFQATT, CDR2 SNEGSKA (reference sequence). CDR3 length: 15 amino acids. CDR3 nucleotides: TGCAGTGCTAGAGTTTTCGGCAGTATGGGCTACGAGCAGTACTTC. It translates to CSARVFGSMGYEQYF.

In its sample, this clonotype was seen many times. The J gene is TRBJ2-6, the V gene TRBV20-1; D gene unclear. V lost 0 bases and J lost 0, with 9 bases in between. Germline loops: CDR1 DFQATT, CDR2 SNEGSKA (reference sequence). The CDR3 has 16 residues. The CDR3 nucleotides read TGCAGTGCTAGAGATAGGACGGTCTCTGGGGCCAACGTCCTGACTTTC. The encoded protein is CSARDRTVSGANVLTF.

This clonotype was seen a handful of times. The chain links TRBV20-1 to TRBJ1-5, with D possibly being TRBD1 (5 bases). This CDR3 is built from 17 residues. Looked up from germline, CDR1 is DFQATT and CDR2 is SNEGSKA (reference sequence). Trimming stripped 3 bases from V and 5 bases from J, with 23 bases between. CDR3 bases: TGCAGTGCTAGCGATATAAGACCGGGACCCCAGGATCAGCCCCAGCATTTT. This codes for CSASDIRPGPQDQPQHF.

This clonotype was seen more than once but under ten times. The J gene is TRBJ2-2, the V gene TRBV27, with TRBD1 as a possible D gene (5 bases). The CDR3 runs to 15 residues. The V gene lost 10 bases and the J gene lost 1 base, with 16 bases spanning the gap. Germline CDR1 reads MNHEY; CDR2 reads SMNVEV (reference sequence). CDR3 sequence reads: CATGPVAGNTGELFF. As DNA, the CDR3 is TGTGCCACAGGGCCCGTGGCAGGGAACACCGGGGAGCTGTTTTTT.

This clonotype was recorded many times. The gene calls are TRBV4-2 and TRBJ2-3; 11 nucleotides align to TRBD2. Germline V CDR1 and CDR2: LGHNA, YNFKEQ. The junction had 0 bases not matched to a gene; V was cut back by 0 bases and J by 4 bases. The CDR3 runs 15 residues. The CDR3 nucleotides are TGTGCCAGCAGCCAAGAACTAGCGGGGGCAGATACGCAGTATTTT. Residues: CASSQELAGADTQYF.

Points on this clonotype: This sequence may be a read error, since a much larger clone differs from it by one base. The chain couples TRBV27 to TRBJ2-7; TRBD1 or TRBD2 may be the D gene (6 bases each). CDR1 is MNHEY and CDR2 is SMNVEV in the germline V gene (reference sequence). The CDR3 is 13 amino acids. The V and J ends lost 5 bases and 7 bases respectively, with 15 bases between them. The CDR3 is CASSPSGAREQYF. The DNA for the CDR3 is TGTGCCAGCAGTCCGTCGGGGGCTCGGGAGCAGTACTTC.

This clonotype has ten or more counts. In nucleotides, the CDR3 is TGCGCCAGCAGCTTTAATCCAGGGAGCAATCAGCCCCAGCATTTT. It specifies CASSFNPGSNQPQHF. The rearrangement uses TRBV5-1 and TRBJ1-5; maybe TRBD1 (5 bases). The CDR3 consists of 15 residues. V dropped 2 bases and J dropped 1 base, with 10 bases sitting between them. Germline loops: CDR1 SGHRS, CDR2 YFSETQ.

This chain joins TRBV4-1 and TRBJ2-5, with 9 nucleotides matching TRBD1. The ends lost 1 base at V and 3 bases at J; junction bases unmatched: 6. The CDR3 loop spans 16 amino acids. Germline loops: CDR1 MGHRA, CDR2 YSYEKL. CDR3 loop: CASSQATGTGKETQYF. The CDR3 nucleotides read TGCGCCAGCAGCCAAGCAACCGGGACAGGGAAAGAGACCCAGTACTTC.

The chain carries TRBV4-2 and TRBJ2-7, with 13 bases fitting TRBD2. The CDR3 runs 15 residues. CDR1 and CDR2 (germline): LGHNA, YNFKEQ. With 5 bases clipped from V and 7 bases from J, the junction kept 8 bases outside the gene matches. CDR3 residues: CASSFTGTSGKEQYF. CDR3 bases: TGTGCCAGCAGCTTTACCGGGACTAGCGGGAAAGAGCAGTACTTC.

J is TRBJ2-3 and V is TRBV28, with D hard to call. Germline V gene lookup returns CDR1 MDHEN and CDR2 SYDVKM. The CDR3 has 12 residues. V dropped 3 bases and J dropped 4 bases, with 5 bases sitting between them. In DNA, the CDR3 is TGTGCCAGCAGTTTTTTCTCAGATACGCAGTATTTT. Translation: CASSFFSDTQYF.

The chain uses TRBV6-5 and TRBJ1-2; D not resolved. There are 14 residues in the CDR3. Deletions cut 4 bases from V and 8 bases from J, with 17 bases between. CDR1 MNHEY and CDR2 SVGAGI come from the germline V gene. CDR3 sequence (DNA): TGTGCCAGCAGTTCGACGGCTCTGGGTGGCGGCTACACCTTC. Amino acids: CASSSTALGGGYTF.

This clonotype has ten or more counts. The V call is TRBV10-3, the J call TRBJ2-7; 9 nucleotides align to TRBD2. The CDR3 is 15 amino acids. Trimming cost V 6 bases and J 3 bases; bases outside gene matches: 9. Germline CDR1 and CDR2: ENHRY and SYGVKD. The CDR3 here is CAISGGSGGNYEQYF. The CDR3, as DNA: TGTGCCATCAGCGGAGGTAGCGGGGGAAACTACGAGCAGTACTTC.

Written as DNA, the CDR3 is TGCGCCAGCAGCTCACAGGGCCCCCTAAGGGGGGATACGCAGTATTTT. It encodes CASSSQGPLRGDTQYF. The V and J genes are TRBV5-1 and TRBJ2-3, with a tentative D call TRBD1 (6 bases). V dropped 3 bases and J dropped 6 bases, with 20 bases sitting between them. Per the germline V gene, CDR1 is SGHRS and CDR2 is YFSETQ. The CDR3 spans 16 residues.

The V and J genes are TRBV20-1 and TRBJ2-1, with 9 bases fitting TRBD1. The CDR3 consists of 16 residues. Germline V gene data show CDR1 as DFQATT and CDR2 as SNEGSKA (reference sequence). V lost 1 base, J lost 3 bases, and 7 bases stayed unmatched. The CDR3: CSARAFTGGGYNEQFF. The CDR3 DNA sequence: TGCAGTGCTAGAGCCTTTACAGGGGGCGGCTACAATGAGCAGTTCTTC.

With regard to this clonotype: At one boundary the junction diverges from the germline segment, which might be a read error. The chain is built from TRBV20-1 and TRBJ2-1; perhaps TRBD1 as D (6 bases). CDR3 length equals 15 residues. Germline V gene data show CDR1 as DFQATT and CDR2 as SNEGSKA (reference sequence). In nucleotides, the CDR3 is TGCAGCGCTAGGAATCTGGGGGCTAGATACAATGAGCAGTTCTTC. It yields the protein CSARNLGARYNEQFF.

This rearrangement joins TRBV7-8 to TRBJ2-4; 10 bases are a match to TRBD2. The V gene's germline CDR1 is SGHVS and CDR2 FQNEAQ. With V trimmed by 2 bases and J by 3 bases, 13 bases remained unmatched. The CDR3 runs 19 residues. CDR3 sequence: CASSLRGLAGDGVKNIQYF. CDR3 bases: TGTGCCAGCAGCTTACGGGGTCTAGCGGGAGATGGAGTCAAAAACATTCAGTACTTC.

The chain has TRBV2 and TRBJ2-7; D might be TRBD1 (5 bases). The V and J ends lost 4 bases and 3 bases respectively, with 19 bases between them. Per the germline V gene, CDR1 is SNHLY and CDR2 is FYNNEI. The CDR3 runs to 16 residues. The CDR3 DNA is TGTGCCAGCAGTGTCCCGTACAGGACCGTAATCTACGAGCAGTACTTC. Its translation is CASSVPYRTVIYEQYF.

This clonotype showed up just a few times. The genes are TRBV20-1 and TRBJ1-2, with 10 nucleotides matching TRBD1. The CDR3 length is 12 residues. The germline gives CDR1 DFQATT, CDR2 SNEGSKA (reference sequence). V shed 6 bases, J shed 7 bases, and the junction held 5 bases outside the gene matches. The CDR3 loop reads CSARQGAFGYTF. CDR3 DNA: TGCAGTGCGAGACAGGGGGCTTTTGGCTACACCTTC.

This clonotype came up a few times. This rearrangement joins TRBV28 to TRBJ2-1; D possibly uses TRBD1 or TRBD2 (5 bases each). Per the germline V gene, CDR1 is MDHEN and CDR2 is SYDVKM. Trimming took 8 bases from V and 7 from J, leaving 21 bases between them. This CDR3 region has 15 residues. For the CDR3, the DNA is TGTGCCAGCTACCCCCGGGACCTCCGAGGAAATGAGCAGTTCTTC. This translates into CASYPRDLRGNEQFF.

The chain carries TRBV21-1 and TRBJ2-7; TRBD1, as called in the table, went unchecked against the DNA. TRBV21-1 is reported as a pseudogene. CDR3 length: 16 amino acids. CDR3 sequence (DNA): TGTGCCAGCAGCAGAATAACCCAGGGGGTCAGCTACGAGCAGTACTTC. It encodes CASSRITQGVSYEQYF.

This clonotype appeared once. V is TRBV20-1 and J is TRBJ2-1; possibly TRBD1 or TRBD2 for D (5 bases each). Trimming cost V 5 bases and J 10 bases, with 18 bases left between them. In germline, CDR1 is DFQATT, CDR2 SNEGSKA (reference sequence). The CDR3 runs 13 residues. The CDR3 DNA sequence: TGCAGTGCTGGGACGGGCAGGACCTACGAGCAGTTCTTC. Its translation is CSAGTGRTYEQFF.

The chain recombines TRBV20-1 with TRBJ2-7; 7 bases are shared with TRBD1. Losses at the gene ends were 0 bases for V and 4 bases for J; bases not matched to a gene: 3. In germline, CDR1 is DFQATT, CDR2 SNEGSKA (reference sequence). This CDR3 has 13 residues. The CDR3 loop is CSARDGTDYEQYF. CDR3 DNA sequence: TGCAGTGCTAGAGACGGGACAGATTACGAGCAGTACTTC.

This clonotype was picked up a small number of times. V and J are TRBV6-2 or TRBV6-3 and TRBJ1-1, with D hard to call. Germline loops: CDR1 MNHEY, CDR2 SVGEGT. This CDR3 has 13 residues. With 2 bases removed from V and 4 bases from J, the gap between germline ends came to 8 bases. The CDR3 region is CASSYVRSTEAFF. The DNA of the CDR3 is TGTGCCAGCAGTTACGTCAGGTCCACTGAAGCTTTCTTT.

The chain employs TRBV6-6 and TRBJ2-2; the D gene could be TRBD1 or TRBD2 (5 bases each). Germline CDR1 reads MNHNY; CDR2 reads SVGAGI (reference sequence). This CDR3 is 16 amino acids long. Trimming stripped 0 bases from V and 4 bases from J, with 12 bases between. The CDR3 nucleotides read TGTGCCAGCAGTTACTCGAGGGGAAGCGTCACCGGGGAGCTGTTTTTT. Its protein is CASSYSRGSVTGELFF.